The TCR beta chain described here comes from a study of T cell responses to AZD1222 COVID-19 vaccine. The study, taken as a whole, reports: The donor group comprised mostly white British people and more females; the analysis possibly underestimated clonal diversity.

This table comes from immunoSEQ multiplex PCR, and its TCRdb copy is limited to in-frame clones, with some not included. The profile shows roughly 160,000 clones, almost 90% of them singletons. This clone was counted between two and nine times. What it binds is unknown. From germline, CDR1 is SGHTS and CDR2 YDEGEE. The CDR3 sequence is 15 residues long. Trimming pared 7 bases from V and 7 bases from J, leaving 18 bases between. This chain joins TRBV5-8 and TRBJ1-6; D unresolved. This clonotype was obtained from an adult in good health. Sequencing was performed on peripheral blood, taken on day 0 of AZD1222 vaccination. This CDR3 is CASRPGPLGNSPLHF. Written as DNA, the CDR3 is TGTGCCAGCCGTCCGGGCCCACTGGGCAATTCACCCCTCCACTTT.